This T cell receptor beta chain appears in the sequencing data of a study of blood T cell repertoires in COVID-19. Study context: The United States, Italy and Spain provided the acute and convalescent COVID-19 samples. PBMCs, B-cell-depleted T cells, or T cells were the source of the cDNA or gDNA that made up the material.

V lost 6 bases to trimming and J lost 1 base; unmatched junction nucleotides: 2. This CDR3 comprises 13 residues. In the source study's methods: Reference gene primer amplification in the assay estimated nucleated cell counts. TCRdb's table, derived via immunoSEQ multiplex PCR, lists solely in-frame clones and lacks some. V and J calls and clone size are copied from that table; D and trimming were computed from the DNA. The sample gives some 43,000 clones, over 80% of which show up once; 4.7% is in the top ten. This clone is a singleton in its sample. The specimen sequenced was peripheral blood. The origin of this receptor is a human donor in a cohort sampled during active COVID-19. This chain connects TRBV12-3 or TRBV12-4 to TRBJ1-1; 7 bases match TRBD1. CDR3 nucleotide sequence: TGTGCCAGCAGGTGGACAGGGAACACTGAAGCTTTCTTT. Translated: CASRWTGNTEAFF.